One and the same sample provided the 27 T cell receptor beta chains below, sequenced in a study of CD8+CD57+ T cells in acquired aplastic anemia. The TCR beta profiling, which covered VDJ combination and CDR3 sequence, was carried out using genomic DNA as the template. From the reads, TCRdb called clonotypes with MiXCR, one entry per CDR3 protein. This sample carries a few hundred thousand distinct CDR3 sequences, over 60% of them seen once, and the ten largest clones take roughly 29%. The sequenced sample consisted of sorted CD4+, CD8+, or CD8+CD57+ T cells (not recorded which) from PBMCs. These TCRs come from a human donor in good health.

V is TRBV7-8 and J is TRBJ2-7; TRBD2 agrees at 12 bases. The J segment lost 6 bases and the V segment lost 7 bases, leaving 16 bases of the junction unmatched. Germline CDR1 reads SGHVS; CDR2 reads FQNEAQ. The CDR3 covers 17 residues. The CDR3 nucleotides are TGTGCCAGCATCCCTATGACTAGCGGGGGCCATGGGGGCGAGCAGTACTTC. Translated: CASIPMTSGGHGGEQYF.

The rearrangement joins TRBV7-3 to TRBJ2-7; 9 bases match TRBD2. With 0 bases clipped from V and 3 bases from J, the junction kept 3 bases outside the gene matches. Per the germline V gene, CDR1 is SGHTA and CDR2 is FQGTGA. The CDR3 length is 15 residues. The CDR3 protein is CASSLTSGSIYEQYF. The CDR3 bases are TGTGCCAGCAGCTTAACTAGCGGGAGCATCTACGAGCAGTACTTC.

This clonotype was seen repeatedly, ten times or more. The CDR3 here is CASSGSGGTDEQYF. The CDR3 nucleotides read TGCGCCAGCAGCGGAAGCGGGGGTACGGACGAGCAGTACTTC. The chain combines TRBV4-1 with TRBJ2-7, with 8 bases that match TRBD2. The J segment lost 5 bases and the V segment lost 5 bases, leaving 8 bases of the junction unmatched. The CDR3 loop spans 14 amino acids. Germline loops: CDR1 MGHRA, CDR2 YSYEKL.

The chain recombines TRBV12-3 or TRBV12-4 with TRBJ1-3; unclear D gene. CDR3 size: 11 residues. Trimming removed 5 bases from V and 6 bases from J, with 5 bases in between. The CDR3 loop reads CASSPKNTIYF. As DNA, the CDR3 is TGTGCCAGCAGTCCCAAAAACACCATATATTTT.

CDR3 residues: CASSLVWELFF. For the CDR3, the DNA is TGTGCCAGCAGCTTGGTTTGGGAGCTGTTTTTT. The rearrangement uses TRBV7-2 and TRBJ2-2; D is uncertain. Trimming left V 3 bases short and J 9 bases short, with 5 bases between. This CDR3 region has 11 residues. The V gene's germline CDR1 is SGHTA and CDR2 FQGNSA. Based on the CDR3 plus reference TRBV7-2 and TRBJ2-2, the full variable domain is GAGVSQSPSNKVTEKGKDVELRCDPISGHTALYWYRQSLGQGLEFLIYFQGNSAPDKSGLPSDRFSAERTGGSVSTLTIQRTQQEDSAVYLCASSLVWELFFGEGSRLTVL.

This clonotype was seen only a few times. The chain links TRBV7-6 to TRBJ2-7; a weak D match, TRBD1 (6 bases). CDR1 is SGHVS and CDR2 is FNYEAQ in the germline V gene. The CDR3 loop spans 15 amino acids. V lost 6 bases and J 3 bases, leaving 18 bases between the germline ends. The CDR3 DNA reads TGTGCCAGCAGTCCAAGGTCTAGGGGGAACTACGAGCAGTACTTC. Protein sequence: CASSPRSRGNYEQYF. Drawing the rest from reference TRBV7-6 and TRBJ2-7, the complete variable domain is GAGVSQSPRYKVTKRGQDVALRCDPISGHVSLYWYRQALGQGPEFLTYFNYEAQQDKSGLPNDRFSAERPEGSISTLTIQRTEQRDSAMYRCASSPRSRGNYEQYFGPGTRLTVT.

This clonotype appeared many times. The chain combines TRBV29-1 with TRBJ2-7; 7 positions match TRBD1. This CDR3 region has 13 residues. Germline V lookup: CDR1 SQVTM, CDR2 ANQGSEA. The junction had 7 bases not matched to a gene; V was cut back by 6 bases and J by 2 bases. The CDR3 DNA reads as TGCAGCGTCGTTGTGGGACAGCCCTACGAGCAGTACTTC. The encoded protein is CSVVVGQPYEQYF.

This chain connects TRBV7-2 to TRBJ2-3; D gene unclear. CDR3 length: 12 amino acids. V gave up 3 bases and J gave up 9 bases, with 10 bases separating them. The germline V gene encodes CDR1 SGHTA and CDR2 FQGNSA. The CDR3 loop is CASSLVDVTQYF. The CDR3 DNA reads TGTGCCAGCAGCTTGGTCGACGTGACGCAGTATTTT.

The chain uses TRBV10-3 and TRBJ1-2; tentatively, D is TRBD1 (5 bases). Germline assignment: CDR1 ENHRY and CDR2 SYGVKD. V gave up 4 bases and J gave up 2 bases, with 11 bases separating them. This CDR3 is 14 amino acids long. The CDR3 region has the DNA TGTGCCATCAGTGTCGAGGGGATGAACTATGGCTACACCTTC. Its translation: CAISVEGMNYGYTF.

The chain links TRBV27 to TRBJ2-1; the D call may be TRBD1 or TRBD2 (5 bases each). The germline V and J ends were trimmed by 10 bases and 10 bases, with 17 bases remaining between them. The CDR3 runs to 12 residues. CDR1 is MNHEY and CDR2 is SMNVEV in the germline V gene (reference sequence). The CDR3 protein is CATSQLGDEQFF. CDR3 coding DNA: TGTGCCACTTCCCAATTAGGGGACGAGCAGTTCTTC.

A remark on this clonotype: It may be a read error: a sequence one base away is much more abundant. The chain has TRBV5-4 and TRBJ2-2; 10 nucleotides line up with TRBD1. The germline V gene encodes CDR1 SGHNT and CDR2 YYREEE (reference sequence). The CDR3 is 18 residues long. The CDR3 is CASREGQGKVENTGVLFF. CDR3 nucleotides: TGTGCCAGCAGAGAGGGACAGGGGAAGGTCGAAAACACCGGGGTGCTGTTTTTT.

This clonotype was seen repeatedly, ten times or more. The rearrangement links TRBV9 to TRBJ1-4; possible D gene TRBD1, 5 bases. Germline V gene lookup returns CDR1 SGDLS and CDR2 YYNGEE. V lost 0 bases to trimming and J lost 7 bases, with 13 bases between them. The CDR3 is 15 residues long. The CDR3 nucleotides read TGTGCCAGCAGCGTAGATGGGGGAAGGGGTGAAAAACTGTTTTTT. This gives the protein CASSVDGGRGEKLFF.

In the case of this clonotype: Relative to the germline gene, one junction end is altered; a read error may explain this. V is TRBV7-9 and J is TRBJ1-1; no definite D call. The CDR3 spans 13 residues. Germline V gene data show CDR1 as SEHNR and CDR2 as FQNEAQ (reference sequence). CDR3 region: CASSEAFLSEAFF. The CDR3 DNA reads TGCGCCAGCAGTGAGGCGTTCCTAAGTGAAGCTTTCTTT.

The CDR3 DNA reads TGTGCCAGCAGCCCGGTGACAGGGCAGAACACCATATATTTT. This encodes CASSPVTGQNTIYF. V and J are TRBV7-8 and TRBJ1-3, with 7 bases lining up with TRBD1. CDR1 and CDR2 (germline): SGHVS, FQNEAQ. V lost 5 bases to trimming and J lost 7 bases; unmatched junction nucleotides: 8. The CDR3 covers 14 residues.

This clonotype was counted once. The chain employs TRBV20-1 and TRBJ1-4, with 8 bases matching TRBD1. V lost 6 bases, J lost 8 bases, and 5 bases stayed unmatched. Looked up from germline, CDR1 is DFQATT and CDR2 is SNEGSKA (reference sequence). This CDR3 comprises 12 residues. CDR3 region: CSADRGGEKLFF. In nucleotides, the CDR3 is TGCAGTGCCGACAGGGGTGGCGAAAAACTGTTTTTT.

This clonotype was seen many times. CDR3 in DNA: TGTGCCAGCAGTGAATCGGTTTTCACAAGCTATGGCTACACCTTC. Encoded protein: CASSESVFTSYGYTF. The V and J genes are TRBV6-4 and TRBJ1-2; D uncertain. Trimming shortened V by 3 bases and J by 4 bases, and 15 bases separated the two germline ends. CDR1 MRHNA and CDR2 SNTAGT come from the germline V gene. This CDR3 spans 15 amino acids.

V is TRBV29-1 and J is TRBJ2-2; maybe TRBD1 (5 bases). This CDR3 is built from 13 residues. Trimming took off 4 bases at V and 1 base at J, with 7 bases between the two ends. Germline V gene sequence: CDR1 SQVTM, CDR2 ANQGSEA. This CDR3 is CSVGQMNTGELFF. The CDR3 DNA sequence: TGCAGCGTTGGACAGATGAACACCGGGGAGCTGTTTTTT.

The V call is TRBV2, the J call TRBJ1-2; D gene uncertain. The length of the CDR3 is 13 residues. Trimming took off 0 bases at V and 4 bases at J, with 6 bases between the two ends. Looked up from germline, CDR1 is SNHLY and CDR2 is FYNNEI. CDR3 DNA sequence: TGTGCCAGCAGTGAAGCGCAGGTCTATGGCTACACCTTC. Amino acids: CASSEAQVYGYTF.

The rearrangement links TRBV7-2 to TRBJ2-5; 10 nucleotides line up with TRBD2. With 5 bases clipped from V and 5 bases from J, the junction kept 5 bases outside the gene matches. The CDR3 is 14 amino acids. Germline-derived CDR1 and CDR2 are SGHTA and FQGNSA. The DNA of the CDR3 is TGTGCCAGCAGCCCCAGCGGGGGGGCGGAGACCCAGTACTTC. Translated, it gives CASSPSGGAETQYF.

Only one count was recorded for this clonotype. The rearrangement uses TRBV20-1 and TRBJ1-1, with D unresolved. Germline CDR1 and CDR2: DFQATT and SNEGSKA (reference sequence). Trimming took off 6 bases at V and 0 bases at J, with 14 bases between the two ends. CDR3 length: 14 amino acids. CDR3 in DNA: TGCAGTGCCCCTGTGCCTCCCATGAACACTGAAGCTTTCTTT. This codes for CSAPVPPMNTEAFF.

As for this clonotype: With a much larger clone just one base away, this may be a read error. The chain employs TRBV19 and TRBJ1-2; no firm D call. The CDR3 totals 12 residues. CDR1 LNHDA and CDR2 SQIVND come from the germline V gene (reference sequence). V dropped 8 bases and J dropped 11 bases, with 18 bases sitting between them. This CDR3 reads CASFTAAVKYTF. CDR3 DNA: TGTGCCAGTTTTACAGCGGCCGTTAAATACACCTTC.

The J gene is TRBJ2-1, the V gene TRBV6-5, with D perhaps TRBD2 (6 bases). The CDR3 has 14 residues. Trimming shortened V by 8 bases and J by 8 bases, and 19 bases separated the two germline ends. Germline assignment: CDR1 MNHEY and CDR2 SVGAGI. The CDR3 reads CASQLANIRDEQFF. DNA of the CDR3: TGTGCCAGCCAACTAGCAAACATAAGGGATGAGCAGTTCTTC.

This clonotype has ten or more counts. The chain couples TRBV20-1 to TRBJ2-1; D is undetermined. Germline-derived CDR1 and CDR2 are DFQATT and SNEGSKA (reference sequence). The CDR3 spans 11 residues. The V end was cut by 0 bases, the J end by 13 bases, with 10 bases between. This CDR3 is CSARDTIGQFF. The CDR3 nucleotides read TGCAGTGCTAGAGATACGATAGGACAGTTCTTC.

As concerns this clonotype: An end of the junction differs from the germline gene, which may be a read error. V and J are TRBV5-1 and TRBJ1-4; 9 bases fit TRBD1. The length of the CDR3 is 15 residues. CDR1 SGHRS and CDR2 YFSETQ come from the germline V gene. The CDR3 spells CASSVLQGANEKLFF. CDR3 DNA sequence: TGTGCCAGCAGCGTACTACAGGGGGCGAATGAAAAACTGTTTTTT. The full variable domain, its missing parts supplied by reference TRBV5-1 and TRBJ1-4, is KAGVTQTPRYLIKTRGQQVTLSCSPISGHRSVSWYQQTPGQGLQFLFEYFSETQRNKGNFPGRFSGRQFSNSRSEMNVSTLELGDSALYLCASSVLQGANEKLFFGSGTQLSVL.

This clonotype came up many times. The chain employs TRBV6-1 and TRBJ1-2; TRBD1 is a possible D gene (5 bases). V lost 3 bases, J lost 6 bases, and 14 bases lay in between. Germline V gene sequence: CDR1 MNHNS, CDR2 SASEGT. CDR3 length: 14 amino acids. This chain's CDR3 is CASSDPGVWNGYTF. CDR3 in DNA: TGTGCCAGCAGTGACCCGGGGGTTTGGAATGGCTACACCTTC.

This clonotype was observed at least ten times. This chain connects TRBV5-1 to TRBJ2-1, with unresolved D. From germline, CDR1 is SGHRS and CDR2 YFSETQ. The V end lost 1 base, the J end lost 2 bases, and 13 bases lay between the germline ends. The CDR3 runs 16 residues. DNA of the CDR3: TGCGCCAGCAGCTTGATAGGGTCGACCACCTACAATGAGCAGTTCTTC. Translated: CASSLIGSTTYNEQFF.

As for this clonotype: This may be a read error, as it is one base from a much larger clone. The rearrangement uses TRBV12-3 or TRBV12-4 and TRBJ2-7; TRBD1 agrees at 9 bases. This CDR3 contains 14 residues. The DNA for the CDR3 is TGTACCAGCAGTCCTACAGGGGGCGCTTACGAGCAGTACTTC. Amino acid sequence: CTSSPTGGAYEQYF.